This T cell receptor (beta chain) appears in the sequencing data of a study of blood T cell repertoires in COVID-19. V was pared by 3 bases and J by 4 bases, with 5 bases of the junction left unmatched. Germline CDR1 and CDR2: LGHNA and YSLEER. There are 14 residues in the CDR3. Sequenced by immunoSEQ multiplex PCR; TCRdb stores in-frame clones only, minus some. Among nearly 40,000 clones listed, roughly 86% were seen once. Specimen: peripheral blood. The chain employs TRBV4-3 and TRBJ1-2, with 7 bases lining up with TRBD1. The receptor was isolated from a man aged 50 to 59 in a cohort sampled during active COVID-19. CDR3 bases: TGCGCCAGCAGCCAGAGGGACAGTGGCTATGGCTACACCTTC. Its protein product is CASSQRDSGYGYTF.